This TCR beta chain emerged from a study of blood T cell repertoires in COVID-19. Study details: PBMCs, B-cell-depleted T cells, or T cells provided the cDNA or gDNA that made up the material.

The CDR3 sequence is 12 residues long. The V and J ends lost 2 bases and 4 bases respectively, with 4 bases between them. Germline V gene lookup returns CDR1 KGHDR and CDR2 SFDVKD. In the original analysis: Estimation of nucleated cell counts was performed using reference gene primer amplification. Profiling relied on immunoSEQ multiplex PCR, and the TCRdb table lists in-frame clones only, not all of them. Clone size and V and J calls were adopted from that table, with D and trimming inferred from the DNA. The repertoire holds 65,000 to 90,000 clones, with about 80% as singletons. Sequencing was carried out using peripheral blood. The source is a human donor in a cohort sampled during active COVID-19. The chain couples TRBV24-1 to TRBJ1-2, with D unresolved. CDR3 amino acids: CATSDYSYGYTF. The DNA for the CDR3 is TGTGCCACCAGTGATTACAGCTATGGCTACACCTTC.